The entry below gives a single T cell receptor (beta chain) sequence along with its context. Its antigen is as yet unknown. This entry comes from a study of OX40 agonist ivuxolimab in advanced cancers. Across the whole study: Those treated in dose escalation had hepatocellular carcinoma, melanoma, renal cell cancer or head and neck cancer. A male proportion of 70% to 90% was recorded, with mean age around 62 years and range about 23 to 90. Three patients responded partially, comprising one with hepatocellular carcinoma and two with cutaneous melanoma. Study-level findings and limits: Researchers report that CD8+ T cells had, on average, more expanded clones than CD4+.

Germline V gene lookup returns CDR1 SGHVS and CDR2 FNYEAQ. The CDR3 is made up of 18 amino acids. The junction had 11 bases not matched to a gene; V was cut back by 5 bases and J by 4 bases. Assay: immunoSEQ multiplex PCR; the TCRdb copy retains only in-frame clones and omits some. The sample contains approximately 82,000 clones, 94% of which appear only once. The sequencing used CD4+ or CD8+ T cells sorted from blood, collected in a trial of the OX40 agonist ivuxolimab. The chain recombines TRBV7-6 with TRBJ2-2; 12 nucleotides agree with TRBD2. The clonotype comes from an adult with an advanced solid tumor such as melanoma, head and neck, liver or kidney cancer. The CDR3 here is CASSPTTSGGFATGELFF. The DNA for the CDR3 is TGTGCCAGCAGCCCGACTACTAGCGGGGGGTTTGCCACCGGGGAGCTGTTTTTT.